Reported below is one TCR beta chain. These data belong to a study of blood T cells in healthy people across ages. Study context: Template-switching capture recovered about one barcoded beta molecule per two T cells.

This CDR3 has 14 amino acids. Germline CDR1 is SGHNT and CDR2 is YENEEA. J was trimmed by 4 bases and V by 5 bases; bases with no gene match: 3. The second PCR ran about 6 to 11 cycles with a sample-barcoded 5' primer and J-beta primers. Each CDR3 protein gets one entry after TCRdb re-called the 5' RACE reads with MiXCR. This table has around 780,000 distinct CDR3 sequences, 56% appearing once. The sample was blood. The chain couples TRBV11-3 to TRBJ2-4, with 9 bases fitting TRBD1. The receptor's source is a man in his forties or fifties in good health. In nucleotides, the CDR3 is TGTGCCAGCAGCCGAGGGACAGGGAAAAACATTCAGTACTTC. Its protein product is CASSRGTGKNIQYF.